This record concerns one T cell receptor (beta chain) sequence. The data stem from a study of blood T cell repertoires in COVID-19. Cohort 3 recovered donors had two negative PCRs, clearance, or symptom resolution. Produced via immunoSEQ multiplex PCR; TCRdb's table is partial and in-frame only. The sample consists of a few hundred thousand clones, over 75% of them appearing once. The sample comprised PBMCs or T cells enriched from blood (not recorded which). The sequence was obtained from a woman in her fifties or sixties who had recovered from COVID-19.

The CDR3, as DNA: TGTGCCAGCAGTTCCCCCGGTGAAGAGCAGTTCTTC. Protein: CASSSPGEEQFF. The genes are TRBV28 and TRBJ2-1; D call uncertain. The V and J ends lost 4 bases and 10 bases respectively, with 11 bases between them. The CDR3 length is 12 residues. Germline V gene data show CDR1 as MDHEN and CDR2 as SYDVKM.